The 10 T cell receptor beta chains presented below share a single source sample, sequenced in a study of beta chain features in type 1 diabetes. Study-wide points: Type 1 diabetes patients had moderately but significantly shorter TCRB CDR3s in all four CD4+ subsets.

Their antigens remain unidentified. The investigators reverse transcribed all of the isolated RNA, so they sequenced expressed TCRB transcripts. Generated by immunoSEQ multiplex PCR, the TCRdb table keeps only in-frame clones and is missing some. The sample shows 250,000 to 350,000 clones, about 15% of them seen only once. Sequencing was carried out using naive CD4+ T cells from blood. The origin of the receptors is a man younger than 35 with type 1 diabetes.

This clone was seen a handful of times. V gene TRBV27 combines with J gene TRBJ2-7, with 9 bases lining up with TRBD1. J was trimmed by 2 bases and V by 6 bases; bases with no gene match: 5. The CDR3 runs to 14 residues. CDR1 and CDR2 from the germline V gene are MNHEY and SMNVEV (reference sequence). The DNA for the CDR3 is TGTGCCAGCAGCCCGGGACAGGGTCCCTACGAGCAGTACTTC. Its protein is CASSPGQGPYEQYF.

The genes are TRBV14 and TRBJ2-1, with 9 positions matching TRBD1. The V segment lost 5 bases and the J segment 3 bases; nucleotides outside the gene matches: 8. Germline-derived CDR1 and CDR2 are SGHDN and FVKESK. The CDR3 contains 16 residues. The CDR3 DNA sequence: TGTGCCAGCAGCGTCTACCGGGACAGGGTCTACAATGAGCAGTTCTTC. It codes for CASSVYRDRVYNEQFF.

This clone has just a few counts. The chain is built from TRBV29-1 and TRBJ2-5, with D perhaps TRBD1 (6 bases). The V gene's germline CDR1 is SQVTM and CDR2 ANQGSEA. The CDR3 sequence is 13 residues long. The V end lost 4 bases, the J end lost 2 bases, and 11 bases lay between the germline ends. Here the CDR3 reads CSVAGTGQETQYF. Here the CDR3 DNA reads TGCAGCGTTGCAGGAACAGGGCAAGAGACCCAGTACTTC.

This clone was counted a few times. This chain connects TRBV5-6 to TRBJ1-6, with D unresolved. Germline-derived CDR1 and CDR2 are SGHDT and YYEEEE. CDR3 length: 12 amino acids. Trimming pared 5 bases from V and 8 bases from J, leaving 8 bases between. The CDR3 loop reads CASRYRDSPLHF. DNA for the CDR3: TGTGCCAGCAGGTACCGGGATTCACCCCTCCACTTT.

This clone has a handful of counts. V gene TRBV7-2 combines with J gene TRBJ2-2, with 11 bases fitting TRBD1. CDR3 size: 17 residues. Germline V lookup: CDR1 SGHTA, CDR2 FQGNSA. V dropped 1 base and J dropped 2; count of bases not matched to a gene: 3. As DNA, the CDR3 is TGTGCCAGCAGCTTAGTTGGGACAGGGGGTAACACCGGGGAGCTGTTTTTT. Translated: CASSLVGTGGNTGELFF.

The chain uses TRBV10-3 and TRBJ2-1; 9 bases line up with TRBD1. Germline-derived CDR1 and CDR2 are ENHRY and SYGVKD. The CDR3 spans 15 residues. J was trimmed by 7 bases and V by 6 bases; bases with no gene match: 10. The CDR3 spells CAIRAPGQGLNEQFF. In nucleotides, the CDR3 is TGTGCCATCAGGGCTCCGGGACAGGGCTTGAATGAGCAGTTCTTC.

The table lists this clone with a few counts. This sequence joins TRBV18 and TRBJ2-7; 7 bases line up with TRBD1. Per germline, CDR1 KGHSH and CDR2 LQKENI. V shed 3 bases, J shed 0 bases, and the junction held 5 bases outside the gene matches. The CDR3 length is 15 residues. CDR3 coding DNA: TGTGCCAGCTCACCCTCACAGGGGATCTCCTACGAGCAGTACTTC. It encodes CASSPSQGISYEQYF.

The chain has TRBV4-3 and TRBJ2-3, with 8 bases aligning to TRBD2. The V and J ends lost 5 bases and 3 bases, in that order; junction bases with no gene match: 10. CDR3 length equals 16 residues. CDR1 is LGHNA and CDR2 is YSLEER in the germline V gene. CDR3 in DNA: TGCGCCAGCAGCGTAAGCCACGGGGGGGCAACAGATACGCAGTATTTT. This sequence encodes CASSVSHGGATDTQYF.

The chain combines TRBV6-4 with TRBJ2-5, with D perhaps matching TRBD1 (6 bases). Between the trimmed V and J ends, which lost 0 bases and 5 bases, there was a span of 10 bases. This CDR3 spans 14 amino acids. CDR1 and CDR2 (germline): MRHNA, SNTAGT. CDR3: CASSDSGGRETQYF. The CDR3 nucleotides read TGTGCCAGCAGTGACTCTGGGGGCCGGGAGACCCAGTACTTC.

There are a few counts of this clone. This chain joins TRBV4-3 and TRBJ1-1; D call uncertain. Trimming removed 0 bases from V and 11 bases from J, with 16 bases in between. Germline values: CDR1 LGHNA, CDR2 YSLEER. The CDR3 is made up of 14 amino acids. CDR3 bases: TGCGCCAGCAGCCAAGATCGGTCCAACCAGAGGGCTTTCTTT. It codes for CASSQDRSNQRAFF.